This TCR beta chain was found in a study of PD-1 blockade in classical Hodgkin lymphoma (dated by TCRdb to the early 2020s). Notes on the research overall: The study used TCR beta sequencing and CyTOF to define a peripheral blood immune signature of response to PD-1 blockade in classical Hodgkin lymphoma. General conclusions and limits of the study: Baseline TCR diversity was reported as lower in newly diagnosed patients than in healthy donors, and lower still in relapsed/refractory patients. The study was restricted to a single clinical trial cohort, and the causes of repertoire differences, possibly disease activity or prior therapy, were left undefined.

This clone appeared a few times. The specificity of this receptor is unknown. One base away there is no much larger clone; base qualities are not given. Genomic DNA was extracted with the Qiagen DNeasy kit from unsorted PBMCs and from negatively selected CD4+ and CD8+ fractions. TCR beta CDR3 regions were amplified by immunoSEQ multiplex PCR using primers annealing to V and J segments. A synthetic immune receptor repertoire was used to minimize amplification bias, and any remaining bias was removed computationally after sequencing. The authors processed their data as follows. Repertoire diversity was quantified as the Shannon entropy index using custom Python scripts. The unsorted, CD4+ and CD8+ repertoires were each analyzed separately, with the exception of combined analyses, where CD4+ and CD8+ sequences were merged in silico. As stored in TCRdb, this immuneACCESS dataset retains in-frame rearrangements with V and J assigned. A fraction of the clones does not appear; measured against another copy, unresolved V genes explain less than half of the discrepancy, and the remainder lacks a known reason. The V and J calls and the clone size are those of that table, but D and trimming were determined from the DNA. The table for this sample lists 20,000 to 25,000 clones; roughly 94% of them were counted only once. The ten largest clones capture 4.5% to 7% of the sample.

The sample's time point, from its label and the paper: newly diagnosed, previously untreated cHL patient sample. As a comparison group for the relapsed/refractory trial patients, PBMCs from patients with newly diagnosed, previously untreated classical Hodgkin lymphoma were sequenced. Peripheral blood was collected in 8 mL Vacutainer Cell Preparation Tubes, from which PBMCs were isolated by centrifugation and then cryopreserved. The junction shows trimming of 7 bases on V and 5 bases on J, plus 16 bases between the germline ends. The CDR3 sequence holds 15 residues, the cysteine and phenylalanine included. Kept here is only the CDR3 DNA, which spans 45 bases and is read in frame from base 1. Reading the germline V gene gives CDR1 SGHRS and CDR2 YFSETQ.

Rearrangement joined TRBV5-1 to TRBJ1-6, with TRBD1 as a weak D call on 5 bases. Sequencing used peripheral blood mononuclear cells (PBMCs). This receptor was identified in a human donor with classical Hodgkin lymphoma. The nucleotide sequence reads TGCGCCAGCCGTCCCCGGACATCGGATAATTCACCCCTCCACTTT. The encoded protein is CASRPRTSDNSPLHF.